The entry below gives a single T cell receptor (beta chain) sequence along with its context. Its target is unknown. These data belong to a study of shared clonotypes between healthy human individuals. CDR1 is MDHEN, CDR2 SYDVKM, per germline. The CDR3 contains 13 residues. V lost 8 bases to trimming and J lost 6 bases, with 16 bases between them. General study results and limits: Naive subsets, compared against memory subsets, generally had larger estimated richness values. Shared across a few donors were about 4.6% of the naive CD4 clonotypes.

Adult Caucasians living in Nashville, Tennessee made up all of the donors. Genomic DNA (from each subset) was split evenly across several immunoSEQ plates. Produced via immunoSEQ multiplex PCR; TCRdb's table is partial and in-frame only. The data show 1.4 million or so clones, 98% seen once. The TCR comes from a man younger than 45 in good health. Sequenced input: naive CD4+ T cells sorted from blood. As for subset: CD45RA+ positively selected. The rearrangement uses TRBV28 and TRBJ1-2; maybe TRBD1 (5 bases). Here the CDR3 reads CASRERGVDGYTF. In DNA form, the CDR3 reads TGTGCCAGCCGAGAACGGGGGGTTGATGGCTACACCTTC.